This T cell receptor (beta chain) appears in the sequencing data of a study of blood T cell repertoires in COVID-19. Original processing methods: Nucleated cell counts were estimated from reference gene primer amplification. Profiled with immunoSEQ multiplex PCR; TCRdb holds only in-frame clones, not every one. V and J calls and clone size are those listed in that table; D and trimming were worked out from the DNA. The table lists some 68,000 clones, about 91% of them singletons. This CDR3 region has 14 residues. From germline, CDR1 is WSHSY and CDR2 SAAADI. Deletions cut 2 bases from V and 6 bases from J, with 10 bases between.

The specimen sequenced was peripheral blood. The TCR originated in a man aged 40-49 years with COVID-19, enrolled during active disease. The chain carries TRBV10-2 and TRBJ2-2; D call uncertain. The CDR3 DNA sequence: TGCGCCAGCAGTGAGGGGCAGACCCCCGGGGAGCTGTTTTTT. Amino acid sequence: CASSEGQTPGELFF.